These 16 T cell receptor beta chains originate from one sample sequenced in a study of blood T cell repertoires in COVID-19. The data were produced by immunoSEQ multiplex PCR, yet TCRdb's version contains in-frame clones alone and is incomplete. The sample carries about 31,000 clones, 90% recorded once. The sequenced sample consisted of peripheral blood. Source of these receptors: a man in his 70s with active or convalescent COVID-19.

The gene calls are TRBV18 and TRBJ2-7; a possible D gene is TRBD2 (6 bases). Germline CDR1 KGHSH, CDR2 LQKENI. V dropped 3 bases and J dropped 6 bases, with 12 bases sitting between them. This CDR3 is 13 amino acids long. The CDR3 region has the DNA TGTGCCAGCTCACCGTTGGAGGGACGCGAGCAGTACGTC. Protein sequence: CASSPLEGREQYV.

The CDR3 DNA reads TGTGCCAGTAGCGATAAGATCCGGGACAGTATAAACACTGAAGCTTTCTTT. It codes for CASSDKIRDSINTEAFF. The chain carries TRBV19 and TRBJ1-1, with 7 bases matching TRBD1. V gave up 6 bases and J gave up 2 bases; unmatched junction bases: 15. The CDR3 loop spans 17 amino acids. From germline, CDR1 is LNHDA and CDR2 SQIVND (reference sequence).

The V gene is TRBV9, the J gene TRBJ1-3; the D gene is possibly TRBD1 (5 bases). V lost 3 bases and J lost 2, with 9 bases in between. The CDR3 contains 14 residues. Germline lookup yields CDR1 SGDLS and CDR2 YYNGEE. The CDR3 region has the DNA TGTGCCAGCAGCGCCAGACAGACTGGAAACACCATATATTTT. This sequence encodes CASSARQTGNTIYF.

This chain connects TRBV19 to TRBJ1-5, with TRBD1 as a possible D gene (6 bases). The germline V and J ends were trimmed by 9 bases and 6 bases, with 18 bases remaining between them. This CDR3 comprises 14 residues. Germline loops: CDR1 LNHDA, CDR2 SQIVND (reference sequence). The CDR3 DNA is TGTGCCAGCAGAAGGACAGTTCTAGGTCAGCCCCAGCATTTT. Amino acid sequence: CASRRTVLGQPQHF.

The V gene is TRBV6-1, the J gene TRBJ1-1, with TRBD1 identical over 10 bases. CDR1 and CDR2 (germline): MNHNS, SASEGT. Trimming removed 0 bases from V and 4 bases from J; junction bases left unmatched: 5. There are 16 residues in the CDR3. The CDR3 region has the DNA TGTGCCAGCAGTGAAGCAGGGGGACAGGGGCCCACTGAAGCTTTCTTT. This gives the protein CASSEAGGQGPTEAFF.

This clone was seen more than once but under ten times. The chain is built from TRBV14 and TRBJ2-7; perhaps TRBD1 as D (6 bases). Germline lookup yields CDR1 SGHDN and CDR2 FVKESK. CDR3 size: 15 residues. The V and J ends lost 4 bases and 6 bases respectively, with 19 bases between them. As DNA, the CDR3 is TGTGCCAGCAGCCGCCCGACAGGACTCCTAGGCGAGCAGTACTTC. As protein: CASSRPTGLLGEQYF.

As regards this clone: At one end, the junction sequence differs from germline, possibly due to a read error. The chain joins TRBV4-3 to TRBJ1-5, with D unresolved. Germline CDR1 LGHNA, CDR2 YSLEER. The CDR3 consists of 15 residues. CDR3 bases: TGCGCCAGCAGCCAAGAAATTGCGCGCAATGAGCCCCAGCATTTT. Encoded protein: CASSQEIARNEPQHF.

The V and J genes are TRBV12-3 or TRBV12-4 and TRBJ1-6, with no clear D. The CDR3 is 13 residues long. The ends were cut back, 7 bases at V and 8 bases at J, with 12 bases in the middle. The CDR3 DNA reads TGTGCCAGCAACTTCGGACTGCATTCACCCCTCCACTTT. Amino acids: CASNFGLHSPLHF.

This clone occurred once. This chain uses TRBV6-5 with TRBJ1-1, with no clear D. The CDR3 spans 14 residues. CDR1 is MNHEY, CDR2 SVGAGI, per germline. The germline V and J ends were trimmed by 2 bases and 5 bases, with 12 bases remaining between them. Here the CDR3 reads CASSYTGDRTEAFF. The CDR3 coding sequence is TGTGCCAGCAGTTACACCGGGGATCGGACTGAAGCTTTCTTT.

V gene TRBV7-8 combines with J gene TRBJ2-2; TRBD2 aligns across 10 bases. Germline V gene lookup returns CDR1 SGHVS and CDR2 FQNEAQ. The CDR3 has 15 residues. Unmatched junction bases numbered 6, after V lost 5 bases and J lost 6 bases. CDR3: CASSRGTSASGELFF. The CDR3, as DNA: TGTGCCAGCAGCCGAGGGACTAGCGCTTCCGGGGAGCTGTTTTTT.

The J gene is TRBJ2-5, the V gene TRBV7-9, with unresolved D. The CDR3 sequence is 14 residues long. V was clipped by 0 bases and J by 4 bases, with 9 bases between them. Germline assignment: CDR1 SEHNR and CDR2 FQNEAQ (reference sequence). The chain's CDR3 is CASSLATGLETQYF. CDR3 coding DNA: TGTGCCAGCAGCTTAGCGACGGGTTTAGAGACCCAGTACTTC.

With regard to this clone: This specimen includes other DNA sequences encoding the same CDR3. J is TRBJ1-2 and V is TRBV7-9; D is possibly TRBD1 (5 bases). Germline assignment: CDR1 SEHNR and CDR2 FQNEAQ (reference sequence). The CDR3 runs to 13 residues. Trimming pared 1 base from V and 2 bases from J, leaving 5 bases between. In DNA form, the CDR3 reads TGTGCCAGCAGCTTAGGACAGAACTATGGCTACACCTTC. This sequence encodes CASSLGQNYGYTF.

This clone was seen a single time. This sequence joins TRBV7-8 and TRBJ2-3; 9 bases line up with TRBD2. V trimming: 0 bases; J trimming: 1 base; junction bases outside the gene matches: 8. The V gene's germline CDR1 is SGHVS and CDR2 FQNEAQ. This CDR3 comprises 18 residues. CDR3 DNA: TGTGCCAGCAGCTTAGCGGGACTAGCATCGGAACGCACAGATACGCAGTATTTT. This translates into CASSLAGLASERTDTQYF.

This clone was detected only once. The chain links TRBV29-1 to TRBJ1-1; 8 positions match TRBD1. The CDR3 sequence is 13 residues long. The junction had 11 bases not matched to a gene; V was cut back by 7 bases and J by 7 bases. In germline, CDR1 is SQVTM, CDR2 ANQGSEA. The CDR3 bases are TGCAGCGCCCCACAGGGGGGGACCAATGAAGCTTTCTTT. It codes for CSAPQGGTNEAFF. Drawing the rest from reference TRBV29-1 and TRBJ1-1, the complete variable domain is SAVISQKPSRDICQRGTSLTIQCQVDSQVTMMFWYRQQPGQSLTLIATANQGSEATYESGFVIDKFPISRPNLTFSTLTVSNMSPEDSSIYLCSAPQGGTNEAFFGQGTRLTVV.

Regarding this clone: A read error may account for a junction end that differs from germline. The V and J genes are TRBV7-7 and TRBJ2-1, with D maybe TRBD2 (5 bases). This CDR3 is 13 amino acids long. Germline CDR1 is SSHAT and CDR2 is FNYEAQ (reference sequence). CDR3 region: CASSSGLGNEQFF. In DNA form, the CDR3 reads TGTGCTAGCAGCAGCGGACTGGGGAATGAGCAGTTCTTC. Combining the CDR3 with reference TRBV7-7 and TRBJ2-1 gives the whole variable domain GAGVSQSPRYKVTKRGQDVTLRCDPISSHATLYWYQQALGQGPEFLTYFNYEAQPDKSGLPSDRFSAERPEGSISTLTIQRTEQRDSAMYRCASSSGLGNEQFFGPGTRLTVL.

The chain has TRBV19 and TRBJ1-3; D may be TRBD1 (6 bases). With 1 base removed from V and 0 bases from J, the gap between germline ends came to 10 bases. Germline values: CDR1 LNHDA, CDR2 SQIVND (reference sequence). This CDR3 region has 16 residues. CDR3 protein: CASSIATGSSGNTIYF. CDR3 nucleotides: TGTGCCAGTAGTATAGCGACAGGTTCCTCTGGAAACACCATATATTTT.